This is a list of T cell receptor beta chains from one sample in a study of post-analysis software for immune sequencing data. One entry per CDR3 protein results from TCRdb running MiXCR on the PCR reads. The table shows approximately 730,000 distinct CDR3 sequences, with about 45% occurring only once. Source material: blood. Receptor source: a girl aged 10 to 17 with multiple sclerosis. CDR3s include the opening cysteine and the closing phenylalanine or tryptophan. A D gene is named only where the DNA matches it firmly. The size entry is marked missing in some rows and otherwise reads once, few, many or a size class.

cdr3_nt: TGCAGTGCCCAATCCCCCCTAGCGGTATCATTCCGTGAGCAGTACTTC
cdr3_aa: CSAQSPLAVSFREQYF
j_call: TRBJ2-5
d_call: TRBD2
clone_size: -
v_call: TRBV20-1

cdr3_nt: TGTGCCAGCAGCTCTACTGGGACAGGCCTAGAAAAACTGTTTTTT
cdr3_aa: CASSSTGTGLEKLFF
j_call: TRBJ1-4
d_call: TRBD1
clone_size: few
v_call: TRBV5-6

cdr3_nt: TGCAGTGCTAAAGTCACAAGCGAGCAGTACTTC
cdr3_aa: CSAKVTSEQYF
j_call: TRBJ2-7
d_call: -
clone_size: -
v_call: TRBV20-1

cdr3_nt: TGTGCCAGCAGCGCTTGGGAGGAATCCTTTGACGAGCAGTACTTC
cdr3_aa: CASSAWEESFDEQYF
j_call: TRBJ2-7
d_call: -
clone_size: -
v_call: TRBV7-9

cdr3_nt: TGTGCCAGCAGTTGGGGGGGGGCACACAATGAGCAGTTCTTC
cdr3_aa: CASSWGGAHNEQFF
j_call: TRBJ2-1
d_call: -
clone_size: -
v_call: TRBV12-3/TRBV12-4

cdr3_nt: TGTGCCATCAGCGGGGACGTCTATGGCTACACCTTC
cdr3_aa: CAISGDVYGYTF
j_call: TRBJ1-2
d_call: -
clone_size: few
v_call: TRBV10-3

cdr3_nt: TGTGCCAGCAGTTACGGGGGGACAGCCACCTACGAGCAGTACTTC
cdr3_aa: CASSYGGTATYEQYF
j_call: TRBJ2-7
d_call: -
clone_size: few
v_call: TRBV6-2/TRBV6-3

cdr3_nt: TGTGCCAGCAGTACCGGGACAGGGAACTATGGCTACACCTTC
cdr3_aa: CASSTGTGNYGYTF
j_call: TRBJ1-2
d_call: TRBD1
clone_size: few
v_call: TRBV6-6

cdr3_nt: TGTGCCAGCAGTTCCGACTTGATGCGCGGGAGGATCTACGAGCAGTACTTC
cdr3_aa: CASSSDLMRGRIYEQYF
j_call: TRBJ2-7
d_call: TRBD2
clone_size: -
v_call: TRBV6-2/TRBV6-3

cdr3_nt: TGTGCCACCAGCAGAGAGCTAGAGACAGGGACCTATGGCTACACCTTC
cdr3_aa: CATSRELETGTYGYTF
j_call: TRBJ1-2
d_call: TRBD1
clone_size: -
v_call: TRBV15

cdr3_nt: TGTGCCAGCAGCCTCCACACTAGCGGACGGACCGGGGAGCTGTTTTTT
cdr3_aa: CASSLHTSGRTGELFF
j_call: TRBJ2-2
d_call: TRBD2
clone_size: -
v_call: TRBV11-2

cdr3_nt: TGTGCCAGCAGCACACAGGGTTTACCAGATACGCAGTATTTT
cdr3_aa: CASSTQGLPDTQYF
j_call: TRBJ2-3
d_call: -
clone_size: few
v_call: TRBV28

cdr3_nt: TGCAGTGCTAGAGATGCGGGCAGGACTAGTTACAACTATGGCTACACCTTC
cdr3_aa: CSARDAGRTSYNYGYTF
j_call: TRBJ1-2
d_call: -
clone_size: -
v_call: TRBV20-1

cdr3_nt: TGCAGTGCTATCCCGGGGCAGGGATACACGAATGAGCAGTTCTTC
cdr3_aa: CSAIPGQGYTNEQFF
j_call: TRBJ2-1
d_call: -
clone_size: -
v_call: TRBV20-1

cdr3_nt: TGCAGCGTTGAAGATCTGGAGGGTACAGATAACAATGAGCAGTTCTTC
cdr3_aa: CSVEDLEGTDNNEQFF
j_call: TRBJ2-1
d_call: -
clone_size: few
v_call: TRBV29-1

cdr3_nt: TGCAGCGTTGAAGGGGGCGAGGCCCTCTCCTACAATGAGCAGTTCTTC
cdr3_aa: CSVEGGEALSYNEQFF
j_call: TRBJ2-1
d_call: -
clone_size: few
v_call: TRBV29-1

cdr3_nt: TGTGCCAGCAGCTCCTGGGGGGACGGAGAGACCCAGTACTTC
cdr3_aa: CASSSWGDGETQYF
j_call: TRBJ2-5
d_call: -
clone_size: -
v_call: TRBV7-9